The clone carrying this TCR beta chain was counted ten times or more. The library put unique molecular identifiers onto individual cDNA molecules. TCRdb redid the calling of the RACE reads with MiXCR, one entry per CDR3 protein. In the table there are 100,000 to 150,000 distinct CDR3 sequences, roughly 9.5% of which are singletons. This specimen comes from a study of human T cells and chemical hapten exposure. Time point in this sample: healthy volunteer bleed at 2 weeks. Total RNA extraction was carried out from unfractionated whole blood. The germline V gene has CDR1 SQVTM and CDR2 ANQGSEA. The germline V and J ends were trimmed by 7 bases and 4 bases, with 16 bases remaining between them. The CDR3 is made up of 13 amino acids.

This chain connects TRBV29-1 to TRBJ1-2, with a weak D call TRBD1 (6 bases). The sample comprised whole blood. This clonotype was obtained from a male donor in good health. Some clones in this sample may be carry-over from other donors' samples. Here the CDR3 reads CSDGGQGSYGYTF. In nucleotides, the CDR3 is TGCAGCGACGGGGGGCAGGGCAGCTATGGCTACACCTTC.